These 25 T cell receptor beta chains were sequenced from one sample in a study of blood T cell repertoires in COVID-19. Method: immunoSEQ multiplex PCR; TCRdb's copy keeps in-frame clones and lacks some. Altogether about 210,000 clones are present, roughly nine tenths being singletons, with the ten largest covering 1% to 1.5%. Sequencing input: peripheral blood. The receptors stem from a man aged 30 to 39 with acute or convalescent COVID-19.

In its sample, this clone was seen once. The J gene is TRBJ1-6, the V gene TRBV11-1; D uncertain. Trimming shortened V by 3 bases and J by 5 bases, and 11 bases separated the two germline ends. The CDR3 runs 15 residues. The germline CDR1 and CDR2 sequences are SGHAT and FQDESV (reference sequence). This CDR3 is CASSLETVDNSPLHF. In nucleotides, the CDR3 is TGTGCCAGCAGCTTGGAGACGGTTGATAATTCACCCCTCCACTTT.

The V gene is TRBV6-2 or TRBV6-3, the J gene TRBJ2-7; D remains unclear. V shed 2 bases and J shed 2 bases, with 16 bases lying between them. The CDR3 sequence is 16 residues long. Germline CDR1 is MNHEY and CDR2 is SVGEGT. In nucleotides, the CDR3 is TGTGCCAGCAGTTACGCCCGGTTCCAGGCAACCTACGAGCAGTACTTC. This encodes CASSYARFQATYEQYF.

V usage is TRBV28 and J usage is TRBJ1-2; tentatively, D is TRBD1 (6 bases). Trimming stripped 6 bases from V and 2 bases from J, with 10 bases between. Germline V CDR1 and CDR2: MDHEN, SYDVKM. The CDR3 totals 13 residues. CDR3 amino acids: CASRIGQNYGYTF. DNA of the CDR3: TGTGCCAGCAGGATTGGACAGAACTATGGCTACACCTTC.

The rearrangement joins TRBV5-5 to TRBJ1-4, with D possibly TRBD1 on 5 matching bases. CDR1 is SGHKS and CDR2 is YYEKEE in the germline V gene (reference sequence). Trimming cost V 4 bases and J 7 bases, with 14 bases left between them. The CDR3 consists of 14 residues. The chain's CDR3 is CASSLGGAGEKLFF. In DNA, the CDR3 is TGTGCCAGCAGCCTGGGGGGAGCCGGTGAAAAACTGTTTTTT. Full variable domain (remainder filled in from reference TRBV5-5 and TRBJ1-4): DAGVTQSPTHLIKTRGQQVTLRCSPISGHKSVSWYQQVLGQGPQFIFQYYEKEERGRGNFPDRFSARQFPNYSSELNVNALLLGDSALYLCASSLGGAGEKLFFGSGTQLSVL.

The CDR3 sequence is CASRRGWNYGYTF. DNA of the CDR3: TGTGCTTCTCGGCGGGGTTGGAACTATGGCTACACCTTC. The chain combines TRBV12-3 or TRBV12-4 with TRBJ1-2, with D uncertain. The CDR3 runs to 13 residues.

This clone occurred once. This chain uses TRBV2 with TRBJ1-5; 9 bases match TRBD1. CDR3 length: 13 amino acids. Germline assignment: CDR1 SNHLY and CDR2 FYNNEI. V trimming: 6 bases; J trimming: 7 bases; junction bases outside the gene matches: 4. The CDR3 DNA sequence: TGTGCCAGCAGCTTGGACAGGGGACAGCCCCAGCATTTT. As protein: CASSLDRGQPQHF.

This sequence joins TRBV7-9 and TRBJ2-2; 7 bases are shared with TRBD2. Germline trimming cut 3 bases from V and 3 bases from J; bases unmatched to any gene: 10. The CDR3 has 17 amino acids. Germline V gene lookup returns CDR1 SEHNR and CDR2 FQNEAQ (reference sequence). The CDR3 region has the DNA TGTGCCAGCAGCTTCCGTTCTGCGGGGGACCACACCGGGGAGCTGTTTTTT. As protein: CASSFRSAGDHTGELFF.

The chain links TRBV3-1 (or the pseudogene TRBV3-2) to TRBJ1-2; no clear D gene. The germline V gene has CDR1 LGHDT and CDR2 YNNKEL (reference sequence). There are 12 residues in the CDR3. V lost 1 base, J lost 4 bases, and 4 bases lay in between. CDR3 bases: TGTGCCAGCAGCCAAGCTCTCTATGGCTACACCTTC. Its translation is CASSQALYGYTF.

The chain uses TRBV12-3 or TRBV12-4 and TRBJ2-3, with D hard to call. Trimming removed 4 bases from V and 6 bases from J, with 8 bases in between. The CDR3 is 12 residues long. This CDR3 reads CASSSPLDTQYF. The CDR3 DNA reads as TGTGCCAGCAGTTCCCCCCTGGATACGCAGTATTTT.

The rearrangement uses TRBV21-1 and TRBJ1-2; TRBD1 is the table's D call and was not checked against the DNA. TRBV21-1 constitutes a pseudogene. The CDR3 consists of 15 residues. The CDR3 spells CANKTGTGFNYGYTF. In DNA form, the CDR3 reads TGTGCCAACAAAACCGGGACAGGGTTTAATTATGGCTACACCTTC.

V usage is TRBV2 and J usage is TRBJ2-5, with no clear D. V lost 11 bases, J lost 2 bases, and 9 bases lay in between. This CDR3 has 11 amino acids. Germline V lookup: CDR1 SNHLY, CDR2 FYNNEI. CDR3 amino acids: CACRLQETQYF. The CDR3 nucleotides are TGTGCCTGCCGACTGCAAGAGACCCAGTACTTC.

This clone occurred a few times. This rearrangement joins TRBV18 to TRBJ2-1, with 8 bases aligning to TRBD2. This CDR3 spans 15 amino acids. Germline trimming cut 4 bases from V and 8 bases from J; bases unmatched to any gene: 10. The V gene's germline CDR1 is KGHSH and CDR2 LQKENI. Here the CDR3 reads CASSLTGTSLYEQFF. Here the CDR3 DNA reads TGTGCCAGCTCACTTACCGGGACTAGTCTCTATGAGCAGTTCTTC.

As for this clone: At the DNA level, this CDR3 is encoded by other sequences in the same sample as well. The chain is built from TRBV28 and TRBJ2-7; no firm D call. Trimming left V 4 bases short and J 2 bases short, with 9 bases between. The CDR3 consists of 13 residues. Germline CDR1 MDHEN, CDR2 SYDVKM. The CDR3 loop is CASSSTPTYEQYF. CDR3 coding DNA: TGTGCCAGCAGTTCTACTCCTACCTACGAGCAGTACTTC.

The table lists this clone with a count of one. The chain recombines TRBV7-9 with TRBJ2-3, with D maybe TRBD2 (6 bases). Trimming cost V 5 bases and J 0 bases, with 12 bases left between them. Germline lookup yields CDR1 SEHNR and CDR2 FQNEAQ (reference sequence). The CDR3 is made up of 15 amino acids. The CDR3 is CASSKIAGSTDTQYF. CDR3 in DNA: TGTGCCAGCAGCAAAATCGCGGGGAGCACAGATACGCAGTATTTT.

The genes are TRBV18 and TRBJ2-7; 7 bases are a match to TRBD2. The CDR3 length is 14 residues. Germline CDR1 and CDR2: KGHSH and LQKENI. Trimming at V came to 3 bases and at J to 6 bases, leaving 8 bases not matched to a gene. CDR3 sequence reads: CASSPPGLTGEQYF. As DNA, the CDR3 is TGTGCCAGCTCACCTCCGGGACTAACGGGCGAGCAGTACTTC.

The CDR3 region has the DNA TGTGCCAGTAGTATTCGGCCACGGGAGGGCTACACCTTC. It is translated as CASSIRPREGYTF. The V and J genes are TRBV19 and TRBJ1-2; D is unclear. Trimming pared 3 bases from V and 8 bases from J, leaving 13 bases between. Per the germline V gene, CDR1 is LNHDA and CDR2 is SQIVND (reference sequence). The CDR3 covers 13 residues.

This clone was detected only once. This chain joins TRBV6-5 and TRBJ2-2; the match to TRBD1 covers 7 bases. CDR1 and CDR2 (germline): MNHEY, SVGAGI. The V and J ends lost 2 bases and 6 bases, in that order; junction bases with no gene match: 6. The CDR3 spans 15 residues. The CDR3 loop reads CASSYRQGWSGELFF. The CDR3 nucleotides are TGTGCCAGCAGTTACAGACAGGGATGGTCCGGGGAGCTGTTTTTT.

This chain links TRBV19 with TRBJ2-7; a weak D match, TRBD1 (6 bases). Germline CDR1 and CDR2: LNHDA and SQIVND (reference sequence). CDR3 length equals 13 residues. Trimming took off 10 bases at V and 5 bases at J, with 18 bases between the two ends. CDR3 loop: CATAPGQVNEQYF. CDR3 bases: TGTGCCACCGCACCGGGACAAGTCAACGAGCAGTACTTC.

The genes are TRBV5-1 and TRBJ1-4; 7 nucleotides align to TRBD1. The CDR3 sequence is 14 residues long. Germline lookup yields CDR1 SGHRS and CDR2 YFSETQ. V shed 3 bases and J 5 bases; nucleotides not matched to a gene: 4. Written as DNA, the CDR3 is TGCGCCAGCAGCTCGGAGACAGGGAATGAAAAACTGTTTTTT. Amino acid sequence: CASSSETGNEKLFF.

The rearrangement links TRBV4-2 to TRBJ1-6; no clear D gene. CDR3 size: 13 residues. From germline, CDR1 is LGHNA and CDR2 YNFKEQ. V lost 4 bases and J lost 5, with 6 bases in between. The CDR3 nucleotides read TGTGCCAGCAGCCCGCCAGATAATTCACCCCTCCACTTT. The encoded protein is CASSPPDNSPLHF.

The J gene is TRBJ1-5, the V gene TRBV19, with D tentatively TRBD1 (6 bases). The V gene lost 7 bases and the J gene lost 2 bases, with 18 bases spanning the gap. The CDR3 totals 16 residues. Germline CDR1 is LNHDA and CDR2 is SQIVND (reference sequence). The CDR3 sequence is CASTLTKGVGNQPQHF. The CDR3 DNA reads TGTGCCAGTACTCTAACTAAGGGGGTGGGCAATCAGCCCCAGCATTTT. Full variable domain (remainder filled in from reference TRBV19 and TRBJ1-5): DGGITQSPKYLFRKEGQNVTLSCEQNLNHDAMYWYRQDPGQGLRLIYYSQIVNDFQKGDIAEGYSVSREKKESFPLTVTSAQKNPTAFYLCASTLTKGVGNQPQHFGDGTRLSIL.

The chain employs TRBV7-2 and TRBJ1-5, with D maybe TRBD1 (6 bases). Looked up from germline, CDR1 is SGHTA and CDR2 is FQGNSA. The ends were cut back, 1 base at V and 7 bases at J, with 17 bases in the middle. The CDR3 loop spans 16 amino acids. CDR3 in amino acids: CASSLELQGREQPQHF. In DNA form, the CDR3 reads TGTGCCAGCAGCTTAGAACTACAGGGTCGAGAACAGCCCCAGCATTTT.

This rearrangement joins TRBV30 to TRBJ2-1; D ambiguous. Trimming removed 4 bases at V and 6 bases at J, with 19 bases between. The CDR3 is 15 amino acids. CDR1 is GTSNPN, CDR2 SVGIG, per germline (reference sequence). This CDR3 reads CAWNLGRSLGNEQFF. CDR3 nucleotides: TGTGCCTGGAACCTAGGTCGTTCGTTGGGCAATGAGCAGTTCTTC.

The chain has TRBV11-1 and TRBJ2-7; D is undetermined. The CDR3 consists of 11 residues. Germline CDR1 reads SGHAT; CDR2 reads FQDESV (reference sequence). V lost 5 bases to trimming and J lost 3 bases, with 5 bases between them. The CDR3 DNA follows: TGTGCCAGCAGCCACAACTACGAGCAGTACTTC. Protein sequence: CASSHNYEQYF.

This chain uses TRBV28 with TRBJ2-7; no reliable D call. Germline CDR1 and CDR2: MDHEN and SYDVKM. The CDR3 consists of 12 residues. V gave up 4 bases and J gave up 3 bases, with 7 bases separating them. CDR3 bases: TGTGCCAGCAGTTATACTAACTACGAGCAGTACTTC. Amino acid sequence: CASSYTNYEQYF. The full variable domain, with the rest looked up from reference TRBV28 and TRBJ2-7, is DVKVTQSSRYLVKRTGEKVFLECVQDMDHENMFWYRQDPGLGLRLIYFSYDVKMKEKGDIPEGYSVSREKKERFSLILESASTNQTSMYLCASSYTNYEQYFGPGTRLTVT.